This is a list of T cell receptor beta chains from one sample in a study of T cell changes during pregnancy in multiple sclerosis. Some clones are missing from TCRdb's copy, which holds only in-frame ones; the method was immunoSEQ multiplex PCR. The sample contains some 64,000 clones, more than 90% of which appear only once. Material: peripheral blood, obtained in the first trimester of pregnancy. The receptors were sampled from a female donor in good health, enrolled as a control in a pregnancy study. CDR3s include the opening cysteine and the closing phenylalanine or tryptophan. The D gene is left open where the match is weak. Clone size is stated in some rows and not others, as once, few, many or a class when expanded.

14	TRBD1	TRBV7-6	NA	TRBJ1-1	TGTGCCAGCAGCTTAATGGACAGGGGCTCTGAAGCTTTCTTT	CASSLMDRGSEAFF
13	NA	TRBV27	NA	TRBJ2-2	TGTGCCAGCAGTTTAGGCGGCGGAGGGGAGCTGTTTTTT	CASSLGGGGELFF
13	NA	TRBV14	NA	TRBJ2-2	TGTGCCAGCAGCCTACAGGTGACCGGGGAGCTGTTTTTT	CASSLQVTGELFF
15	NA	TRBV6-1	once	TRBJ2-1	TGTGCCAGCAGTGAAGGCGGTAGCTCCTACAATGAGCAGTTCTTC	CASSEGGSSYNEQFF
17	TRBD2	TRBV5-6	NA	TRBJ2-1	TGTGCCAGCAGCTTGGTGGGCGGGAGGGCCAGTTACAATGAGCAGTTCTTC	CASSLVGGRASYNEQFF
16	TRBD1	TRBV7-8	NA	TRBJ2-2	TGTGCCAGCAGCCCCTCATTAGACAGGGGTCCCGGGGAGCTGTTTTTT	CASSPSLDRGPGELFF
11	NA	TRBV20-1	NA	TRBJ2-5	TGCAGTGCTAGAGATGAGGGTGAGGGATACTTC	CSARDEGEGYF
13	NA	TRBV29-1	once	TRBJ2-5	TGCAGCGTTTGGGGGCAGGGAGAAGAGACCCAGTACTTC	CSVWGQGEETQYF
12	NA	TRBV7-2	NA	TRBJ1-5	TGTGCCAGCAGCTTACTGAATCAGCCCCAGCATTTT	CASSLLNQPQHF
13	TRBD2	TRBV28	NA	TRBJ2-5	TGTGCCAGCAACGGACTAGCGGGAGAGACCCAGTACTTC	CASNGLAGETQYF
16	TRBD2	TRBV4-2	NA	TRBJ2-3	TGTGCCAGCAGCCAGGTTTCTAGCGGGAGCACAGATACGCAGTATTTT	CASSQVSSGSTDTQYF
13	NA	TRBV6-1	NA	TRBJ2-1	TGTGCCGCCGGGGGAGATCCCTACAATGAGCAGTTCTTC	CAAGGDPYNEQFF
16	NA	TRBV12-2	NA	TRBJ1-5	TGTGCAAGTCCCTTATCCGGGAGGCACTTCAATCAGCCCCAGCATTTT	CASPLSGRHFNQPQHF
13	NA	TRBV13	NA	TRBJ2-5	TGTGCCAGCAGCATCGACAGACAAGAGACCCAGTACTTC	CASSIDRQETQYF
17	TRBD2	TRBV7-2	NA	TRBJ2-5	TGTGCCAGCAGCTCCCCGCCGGGTACTAGCGGGGGGGAGACCCAGTACTTC	CASSSPPGTSGGETQYF
13	NA	TRBV6-4	NA	TRBJ2-3	TGTGCCAGCAGTGACTCGATGGAGGATACGCAGTATTTT	CASSDSMEDTQYF
16	TRBD1	TRBV4-3	NA	TRBJ1-5	TGCGCCAGCAGCCTCCCCGAAGCAGGGGGATTTCAGCCCCAGCATTTT	CASSLPEAGGFQPQHF
14	TRBD1	TRBV2	NA	TRBJ1-2	TGTGCCAGCAGTGATGACAGGGGATGGGGTGGCTACACCTTC	CASSDDRGWGGYTF
13	NA	TRBV4-2	few	TRBJ2-7	TGTGCCAGCAGCCAAACTACCCTCTACGAGCAGTACTTC	CASSQTTLYEQYF
17	TRBD1	TRBV7-9	NA	TRBJ2-2	TGTGCCAGCAGCTCCCGGACAGGGGGCCCATACACCGGGGAGCTGTTTTTT	CASSSRTGGPYTGELFF
16	TRBD1	TRBV7-9	NA	TRBJ2-1	TGTGCCAGCAGCCCCAGACAGGGGAGATTCTACAATGAGCAGTTCTTC	CASSPRQGRFYNEQFF
13	NA	TRBV30	NA	TRBJ2-7	TGTGCCTGGAGTGTACAGGTTTCCTACGAGCAGTACTTC	CAWSVQVSYEQYF
14	TRBD1	TRBV10-3	NA	TRBJ1-1	TGTGCCATCACCCCAGACAGGGCTGGCGGTGAAGCTTTCTTT	CAITPDRAGGEAFF
13	NA	TRBV19	NA	TRBJ1-1	TGTGCCAGTAGTGTACAGGGCGGCACTGAAGCTTTCTTT	CASSVQGGTEAFF
13	NA	TRBV19	NA	TRBJ2-1	TGTGCCAGTAGTACGGACTCCGGGACAGAGCAGTTCTTC	CASSTDSGTEQFF
15	TRBD1	TRBV7-2	NA	TRBJ2-7	TGTGCCAGCAGCTTAGGGACAGGGGTCCCCTACGAGCAGTACTTC	CASSLGTGVPYEQYF
12	NA	TRBV27	NA	TRBJ2-5	TGTGCCAGCAGTCCTAGGGGTCAGACCCAGTACTTC	CASSPRGQTQYF
15	NA	TRBV28	NA	TRBJ2-7	TGTGCCAGCAGTCCCCCGGCAGGGATCTCCTACGAGCAGTACTTC	CASSPPAGISYEQYF
16	NA	TRBV7-9	NA	TRBJ1-1	TGTGCCAGCAGCCCGGGGGGAGGAGGGATGAAAACTGAAGCTTTCTTT	CASSPGGGGMKTEAFF
18	TRBD1	TRBV11-2	NA	TRBJ2-7	TGTGCCAGCAGTTTTGGGGTCCTGGAGGGACAGGGAAACTACGAGCAGTACTTC	CASSFGVLEGQGNYEQYF
14	NA	TRBV19	few	TRBJ2-5	TGTGCCAGTAGTATGAGCCCAGGTCAAGAGACCCAGTACTTC	CASSMSPGQETQYF
19	TRBD2	TRBV9	NA	TRBJ2-1	TGTGCCAGCAGCGTAGGGGGGGGAGGAGGACTAGCGGGAGAAAATGAGCAGTTCTTC	CASSVGGGGGLAGENEQFF
14	NA	TRBV28	NA	TRBJ1-2	TGTGCCAGCAGTCCCCTGGCCGGGGGATATGGCTACACCTTC	CASSPLAGGYGYTF
16	NA	TRBV7-3	NA	TRBJ1-1	TGTGCCAGCAGCTTAAAAGACATAACGTTGAACACTGAAGCTTTCTTT	CASSLKDITLNTEAFF
13	NA	TRBV27	once	TRBJ1-5	TGTGCCAGCAGTTTAAAGCGCGGTCAGCCCCAGCATTTT	CASSLKRGQPQHF
13	NA	TRBV6-5	NA	TRBJ1-5	TGTGCCAGCAGGGGAGGGCGCAATCAGCCCCAGCATTTT	CASRGGRNQPQHF
13	NA	TRBV29-1	NA	TRBJ1-3	TGCAGCGCGAGGAGGCCAGCAGGAAACACCATATATTTT	CSARRPAGNTIYF